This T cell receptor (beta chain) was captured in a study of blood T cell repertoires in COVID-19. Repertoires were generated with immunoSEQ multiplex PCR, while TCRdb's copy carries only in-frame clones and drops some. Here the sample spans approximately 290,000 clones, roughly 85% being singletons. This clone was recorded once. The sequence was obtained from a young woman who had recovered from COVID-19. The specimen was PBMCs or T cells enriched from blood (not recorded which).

CDR3 sequence (DNA): TGTGCCAGCAGCTTCAGGGCCATATGGCGGACCCTTTTCACAGATACGCAGTATTTT. Its translation: CASSFRAIWRTLFTDTQYF. This chain links TRBV11-2 with TRBJ2-3; D is perhaps TRBD1 (5 bases). The CDR3 is 19 residues long. Germline V CDR1 and CDR2: SGHAT, FQNNGV. Deletions cut 3 bases from V and 2 bases from J, with 24 bases between. The full variable domain, its missing parts supplied by reference TRBV11-2 and TRBJ2-3, is EAGVAQSPRYKIIEKRQSVAFWCNPISGHATLYWYQQILGQGPKLLIQFQNNGVVDDSQLPKDRFSAERLKGVDSTLKIQPAKLEDSAVYLCASSFRAIWRTLFTDTQYFGPGTRLTVL.